What follows are 5 T cell receptor beta chains derived from one specimen sequenced in a study of CD8 T cells in ankylosing spondylitis. Each CDR3 protein gets one entry after TCRdb re-called the 5' RACE reads with MiXCR. Among 220,000 or so distinct CDR3 sequences listed, roughly a tenth were seen once. The sample consisted of blood, either unsorted or a sorted T cell fraction (not recorded which). All receptors come from a male donor with ankylosing spondylitis or in good health (not recorded which).

At least ten counts were recorded for this clonotype. The V gene is TRBV7-8, the J gene TRBJ2-5, with D unclear. Germline CDR1 reads SGHVS; CDR2 reads FQNEAQ. Trimming cost V 2 bases and J 5 bases, with 9 bases left between them. This CDR3 has 13 amino acids. CDR3 residues: CASSLFGRETQYF. For the CDR3, the DNA is TGTGCCAGCAGCTTATTCGGTCGGGAGACCCAGTACTTC.

This chain connects TRBV2 to TRBJ2-3, with TRBD2 matching over 10 bases. The V segment lost 7 bases and the J segment 4 bases; nucleotides outside the gene matches: 2. The CDR3 is 13 amino acids. Germline loops: CDR1 SNHLY, CDR2 FYNNEI. The CDR3 DNA is TGTGCCAGCAAGGGGACTAGCGCAGATACGCAGTATTTT. Amino acid sequence: CASKGTSADTQYF.

The V gene is TRBV10-3, the J gene TRBJ1-2; D perhaps matches TRBD1 (5 bases). This CDR3 is built from 13 residues. CDR1 ENHRY and CDR2 SYGVKD come from the germline V gene. Between the trimmed V and J ends, which lost 4 bases and 4 bases, there was a span of 10 bases. CDR3 sequence (DNA): TGTGCCATCAGTGGGCAGGGTGGCTATGGCTACACCTTC. Translated: CAISGQGGYGYTF.

This clonotype has a count of ten or more. The chain has TRBV29-1 and TRBJ2-1; 8 bases agree with TRBD2. Germline CDR1 SQVTM, CDR2 ANQGSEA. The length of the CDR3 is 13 residues. V lost 4 bases and J lost 9; bases outside the gene matches: 8. CDR3 in DNA: TGCAGCGTTGGCCTAGCGGGTTTGGGTGAGCAGTTCTTC. It translates to CSVGLAGLGEQFF.

The table lists this clonotype with many counts. V gene TRBV5-1 combines with J gene TRBJ1-1; D remains unclear. Germline CDR1 reads SGHRS; CDR2 reads YFSETQ. The CDR3 runs 15 residues. V was trimmed by 0 bases and J by 0 bases, leaving 9 bases between them. The CDR3 is CASSLVFGLNTEAFF. CDR3 bases: TGCGCCAGCAGCTTGGTTTTCGGTTTGAACACTGAAGCTTTCTTT.